The 23 T cell receptor beta chains given below trace back to one sample, sequenced in a study of blood T cell repertoires in COVID-19. The data were produced by immunoSEQ multiplex PCR, yet TCRdb's version contains in-frame clones alone and is incomplete. Here the sample spans roughly 300,000 clones, around 82% being singletons. The specimen sequenced was peripheral blood. The receptor source for this set is a woman between 45 and 65 years old who had recovered from COVID-19.

J is TRBJ1-2 and V is TRBV7-9; TRBD1 might be the D (5 bases). The V and J ends lost 5 bases and 8 bases respectively, with 15 bases between them. The CDR3 has 13 amino acids. Germline V gene sequence: CDR1 SEHNR, CDR2 FQNEAQ (reference sequence). This CDR3 is CASSQGEGWGYTF. CDR3 DNA sequence: TGTGCCAGCAGCCAAGGGGAGGGATGGGGCTACACCTTC.

V is TRBV6-9 and J is TRBJ1-4, with TRBD1 as a possible D gene (5 bases). The CDR3 length is 15 residues. Germline V gene sequence: CDR1 MNHGY, CDR2 SVAAGI. V dropped 10 bases and J dropped 7 bases, with 22 bases sitting between them. CDR3 in DNA: TGTGCCAACTCAAGAAGGGGAATTACACGTGAAAAACTGTTTTTT. It is translated as CANSRRGITREKLFF.

This clone has more than one count but fewer than ten. V gene TRBV18 combines with J gene TRBJ1-5, with D possibly TRBD1 on 5 matching bases. Germline V gene data show CDR1 as KGHSH and CDR2 as LQKENI. The V end was cut by 3 bases, the J end by 6 bases, with 12 bases between. The CDR3 extends over 14 amino acids. CDR3 nucleotides: TGTGCCAGCTCACCGGCAGGGATCAGTCAGCCCCAGCATTTT. Residues: CASSPAGISQPQHF.

This clone has only a few counts. The chain has TRBV6-6 and TRBJ2-1, with TRBD2 matching over 7 bases. The CDR3 covers 15 residues. Losses at the gene ends were 8 bases for V and 0 bases for J; bases not matched to a gene: 7. Germline CDR1 is MNHNY and CDR2 is SVGAGI (reference sequence). The CDR3: CASLREATSYNEQFF. In DNA form, the CDR3 reads TGTGCCAGCCTACGGGAGGCGACCTCCTACAATGAGCAGTTCTTC.

The chain uses TRBV19 and TRBJ1-5; D remains unclear. The germline V and J ends were trimmed by 7 bases and 0 bases, with 13 bases remaining between them. Germline CDR1 and CDR2: LNHDA and SQIVND (reference sequence). This CDR3 region has 15 residues. The CDR3 reads CASIPPGTSNQPQHF. The CDR3 bases are TGTGCCAGTATCCCCCCAGGAACTAGCAATCAGCCCCAGCATTTT.

Here the CDR3 DNA reads TGTGCCAGCAGTTTATCGGCAGTCCTAGCCAAAAACATTCAGTACTTC. It specifies CASSLSAVLAKNIQYF. The chain couples TRBV27 to TRBJ2-4; D is unresolved. The CDR3 extends over 16 amino acids. Deletions cut 0 bases from V and 0 bases from J, with 9 bases between. Germline V lookup: CDR1 MNHEY, CDR2 SMNVEV (reference sequence).

The chain combines TRBV3-1 (or the pseudogene TRBV3-2) with TRBJ2-7, with 7 bases that match TRBD1. The V gene end was trimmed by 1 base and the J gene end by 6 bases; junction bases not matched to a gene: 3. The germline CDR1 and CDR2 sequences are LGHDT and YNNKEL (reference sequence). This CDR3 is 13 amino acids long. Written as DNA, the CDR3 is TGTGCCAGCAGCCAAGTGCGACAGGGCGAGCAGTACTTC. It is translated as CASSQVRQGEQYF.

V gene TRBV6-2 or TRBV6-3 combines with J gene TRBJ1-3, with 7 positions matching TRBD1. Germline V gene sequence: CDR1 MNHEY, CDR2 SVGEGT. The CDR3 has 13 amino acids. V trimming: 5 bases; J trimming: 5 bases; junction bases outside the gene matches: 3. The CDR3 bases are TGTGCCAGCAGTAGGGGGCCGCGAAACACCATATATTTT. It translates to CASSRGPRNTIYF.

The V and J genes are TRBV15 and TRBJ1-4; 9 nucleotides agree with TRBD1. This CDR3 has 18 residues. The ends lost 5 bases at V and 4 bases at J; junction bases unmatched: 14. CDR1 and CDR2 (germline): LNHNV, YYDKDF (reference sequence). CDR3 in amino acids: CATSRGWGQGGFNEKLFF. CDR3 nucleotides: TGTGCCACCAGCCGAGGGTGGGGACAGGGAGGGTTTAATGAAAAACTGTTTTTT. Filled out from reference TRBV15 and TRBJ1-4, the complete variable domain reads DAMVIQNPRYQVTQFGKPVTLSCSQTLNHNVMYWYQQKSSQAPKLLFHYYDKDFNNEADTPDNFQSRRPNTSFCFLDIRSPGLGDTAMYLCATSRGWGQGGFNEKLFFGSGTQLSVL.

This rearrangement joins TRBV11-2 to TRBJ1-6; 8 positions agree with TRBD1. Germline CDR1 reads SGHAT; CDR2 reads FQNNGV. The V and J ends lost 5 bases and 7 bases, in that order; junction bases with no gene match: 4. The CDR3 has 14 residues. This CDR3 is CASSPRTGNSPLHF. DNA for the CDR3: TGTGCCAGCAGCCCAAGGACAGGGAATTCACCCCTCCACTTT.

This chain connects TRBV18 to TRBJ2-7; 7 bases fit TRBD1. With V trimmed by 8 bases and J by 1 base, 8 bases remained unmatched. This CDR3 comprises 14 residues. CDR1 and CDR2 (germline): KGHSH, LQKENI. The CDR3 region has the DNA TGTGCCAGCCGATGGGACAGAACGTCCTACGAGCAGTACTTC. Encoded protein: CASRWDRTSYEQYF.

The chain employs TRBV28 and TRBJ2-7; the match to TRBD2 covers 12 bases. Germline V gene lookup returns CDR1 MDHEN and CDR2 SYDVKM. V was clipped by 2 bases and J by 7 bases; unmatched bases: 6. The CDR3 sequence is 15 residues long. CDR3 sequence (DNA): TGTGCCAGCAGTTTAGCTAGCGGGAGGGCCTGGGAGCAGTACTTC. Its translation is CASSLASGRAWEQYF.

The chain employs TRBV20-1 and TRBJ1-1; 9 bases are shared with TRBD1. The germline CDR1 and CDR2 sequences are DFQATT and SNEGSKA (reference sequence). Trimming took 3 bases from V and 4 from J; bases not matched to a gene: 6. The CDR3 contains 14 residues. CDR3 nucleotide sequence: TGCAGTGCTAGTGACAGGGGGATGGTCACTGAAGCTTTCTTT. Protein: CSASDRGMVTEAFF.

V is TRBV7-9 and J is TRBJ2-5; D gene unclear. Trimming took 3 bases from V and 1 from J, leaving 12 bases between them. Looked up from germline, CDR1 is SEHNR and CDR2 is FQNEAQ (reference sequence). The CDR3 loop spans 15 amino acids. The CDR3 loop reads CASSFAPYLQETQYF. DNA of the CDR3: TGTGCCAGCAGCTTCGCCCCCTACCTCCAAGAGACCCAGTACTTC. The full variable domain, completed using reference TRBV7-9 and TRBJ2-5, is DTGVSQNPRHKITKRGQNVTFRCDPISEHNRLYWYRQTLGQGPEFLTYFQNEAQLEKSRLLSDRFSAERPKGSFSTLEIQRTEQGDSAMYLCASSFAPYLQETQYFGPGTRLLVL.

The chain recombines TRBV29-1 with TRBJ1-1, with D unclear. The CDR3 contains 15 residues. Looked up from germline, CDR1 is SQVTM and CDR2 is ANQGSEA. The V end lost 2 bases, the J end lost 0 bases, and 13 bases lay between the germline ends. The CDR3 spells CSVEYGPGMNTEAFF. Written as DNA, the CDR3 is TGCAGCGTTGAATACGGTCCGGGGATGAACACTGAAGCTTTCTTT. The full variable domain, in which reference TRBV29-1 and TRBJ1-1 provide the parts outside the CDR3, is SAVISQKPSRDICQRGTSLTIQCQVDSQVTMMFWYRQQPGQSLTLIATANQGSEATYESGFVIDKFPISRPNLTFSTLTVSNMSPEDSSIYLCSVEYGPGMNTEAFFGQGTRLTVV.

This chain links TRBV7-7 with TRBJ2-2; 8 nucleotides match TRBD2. Germline lookup yields CDR1 SSHAT and CDR2 FNYEAQ (reference sequence). This CDR3 has 16 amino acids. J was trimmed by 0 bases and V by 0 bases; bases with no gene match: 0. In nucleotides, the CDR3 is TGTGCCAGCAGCTTAGCAGCGGGAGCGAACACCGGGGAGCTGTTTTTT. Translated: CASSLAAGANTGELFF.

The genes are TRBV4-3 and TRBJ1-3, with TRBD1 matching over 8 bases. V shed 1 base, J shed 4 bases, and the junction held 6 bases outside the gene matches. This CDR3 is 16 amino acids long. The germline V gene encodes CDR1 LGHNA and CDR2 YSLEER. CDR3 sequence reads: CASSQGFGQGGNTIYF. Written as DNA, the CDR3 is TGCGCCAGCAGCCAAGGTTTCGGACAGGGAGGAAACACCATATATTTT.

This rearrangement joins TRBV7-9 to TRBJ2-2, with 8 bases identical to TRBD2. V lost 9 bases, J lost 4 bases, and 16 bases stayed unmatched. The CDR3 has 17 amino acids. Per germline, CDR1 SEHNR and CDR2 FQNEAQ (reference sequence). The CDR3 region has the DNA TGTGCCAGTTCGAGGCACCCGGGGACTAGTTCCACCGGGGAGCTGTTTTTT. This translates into CASSRHPGTSSTGELFF.

Of note for this clone: Distinct nucleotide sequences in the sample also encode this CDR3. The chain is built from TRBV18 and TRBJ1-2; D unresolved. The V and J ends lost 0 bases and 8 bases respectively, with 13 bases between them. CDR1 and CDR2 (germline): KGHSH, LQKENI. The CDR3 has 14 residues. CDR3 residues: CASSPPNRVGGYTF. Here the CDR3 DNA reads TGTGCCAGCTCACCACCTAACAGAGTGGGCGGCTACACCTTC.

V and J are TRBV7-6 and TRBJ2-2, with TRBD1 matching over 8 bases. CDR1 and CDR2 from the germline V gene are SGHVS and FNYEAQ. This CDR3 contains 15 residues. The trim removed 3 bases at V and 3 bases at J, leaving 3 bases unmatched. The CDR3 reads CASSFGTGDTGELFF. CDR3 sequence (DNA): TGTGCCAGCAGCTTCGGGACAGGAGACACCGGGGAGCTGTTTTTT.

This clone was found a few times. J is TRBJ1-1 and V is TRBV5-1; D not resolved. Germline CDR1 reads SGHRS; CDR2 reads YFSETQ. CDR3 length: 14 residues. The V end lost 0 bases, the J end lost 5 bases, and 11 bases lay between the germline ends. Written as DNA, the CDR3 is TGCGCCAGCAGCTTGGTAGGAGCGGATACTGAAGCTTTCTTT. This translates into CASSLVGADTEAFF.

V usage is TRBV6-4 and J usage is TRBJ1-5; D uncertain. Germline CDR1 reads MRHNA; CDR2 reads SNTAGT. The CDR3 loop spans 13 amino acids. V lost 4 bases, J lost 1 base, and 5 bases lay in between. In nucleotides, the CDR3 is TGTGCCAGCAGTGCGGAGAGCAATCAGCCCCAGCATTTT. It yields the protein CASSAESNQPQHF.

The rearrangement links TRBV5-1 to TRBJ2-7, with 7 bases matching TRBD1. V lost 4 bases, J lost 6 bases, and 10 bases stayed unmatched. From germline, CDR1 is SGHRS and CDR2 YFSETQ. The CDR3 is made up of 14 amino acids. The CDR3 DNA is TGCGCCAGCAGCAAGGACAGGCGAGTTTCCGAGCAGTACTTC. It translates to CASSKDRRVSEQYF.